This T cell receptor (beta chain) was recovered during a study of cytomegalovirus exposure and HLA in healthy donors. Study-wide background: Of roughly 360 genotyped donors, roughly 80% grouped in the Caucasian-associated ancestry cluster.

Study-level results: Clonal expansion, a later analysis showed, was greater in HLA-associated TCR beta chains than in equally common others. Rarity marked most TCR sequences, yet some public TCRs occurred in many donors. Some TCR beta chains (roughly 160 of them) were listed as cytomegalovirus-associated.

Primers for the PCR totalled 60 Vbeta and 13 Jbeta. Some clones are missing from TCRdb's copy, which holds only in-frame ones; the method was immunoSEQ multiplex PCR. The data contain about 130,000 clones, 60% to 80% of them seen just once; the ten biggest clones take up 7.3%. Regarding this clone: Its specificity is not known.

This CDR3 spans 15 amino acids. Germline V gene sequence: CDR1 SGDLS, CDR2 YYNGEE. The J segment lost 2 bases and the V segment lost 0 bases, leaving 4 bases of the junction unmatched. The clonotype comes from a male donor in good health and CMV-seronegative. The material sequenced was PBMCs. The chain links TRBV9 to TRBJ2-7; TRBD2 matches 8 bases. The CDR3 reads CASSVGAGVAYEQYF. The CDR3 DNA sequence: TGTGCCAGCAGCGTAGGAGCGGGAGTCGCCTACGAGCAGTACTTC.